This T cell receptor (beta chain) is drawn from a study of long-term antiretroviral therapy in people with HIV. Study-wide context: In the earliest collections, sampling predates the 2015 immediate-ART recommendation by about a decade.

The run of the v3.0 immunoSEQ assay was at survey level. This table comes from immunoSEQ multiplex PCR, and its TCRdb copy is limited to in-frame clones, with some not included. This sample has fewer than 35,000 clones, with around 97% found just once. Only United States sites treated participants with HIV. Broader study findings: When set beside controls, HIV repertoires had CDR3 length ranges that were narrower. The study found that diversity rose after ART but stayed below transplant donor controls.

A remark on this clone: Antigen specificity is unknown.

The specimen comprised unsorted PBMCs, sampled 6.9 years after starting antiretroviral therapy. This clonotype was sampled from a man aged 25 to 45 with HIV.

The CDR3: CASSSLGVGYEQYF. The CDR3 bases are TGTGCCAGCAGCTCCCTCGGCGTGGGCTACGAGCAGTACTTC. The chain joins TRBV7-8 to TRBJ2-7; D not certain. V lost 4 bases and J 3 bases, leaving 13 bases between the germline ends. Germline CDR1 SGHVS, CDR2 FQNEAQ. The CDR3 is made up of 14 amino acids.